This TCR beta chain derives from a study of blood T cell repertoires in COVID-19 (dated by TCRdb to the early 2020s). Regarding the research as a whole: Samples from collaborators originated in the United States, Italy and Spain and spanned both the acute and convalescent phases of COVID-19. The dataset comprised deeply sampled blood TCRbeta repertoires from subjects exposed to, actively infected with, or recovered from COVID-19. Sample metadata almost always included a de-identified subject ID, COVID-19 status, age in years and sex. The repertoires were released in a freely available public database meant as a resource for research on the immune response to SARS-CoV-2. The prospective study material was composed of cDNA or gDNA derived from T cells, B-cell-depleted T cells, or PBMCs. The samples were drawn from the first 160 participants of the ongoing ImmuneRACE study and from 1,200 or so subjects provided by 6 global collaborators. Where available, HLA class I and class II types were taken from metadata supplied by the sample provider and were not determined by assay-based typing.

The immunoSEQ Assay, a bias-controlled multiplex PCR, was used to amplify TCRbeta CDR3 regions from genomic DNA. The authors' pipeline ran thus. Nucleated cell counts per sample were estimated from amplification of reference gene primers within the assay. To quantify the absolute abundance of each unique TCRbeta CDR3 rearrangement, sequence reads were collapsed and filtered. For each sample, productive Simpson clonality was calculated as the square root of Simpson's diversity index over productive rearrangements. TCRdb stores this immuneACCESS table with in-frame sequences only. Part of the clones is absent; in the studies checked, under half of the shortfall reflects unresolved V genes, and no reason is known for the rest. V and J calls and clone size follow that table, whereas D and trimming were derived from the DNA. The sample data list over 70,000 clones, and over 65% of these were observed just once. Roughly 4% of the sample is in the top ten clones.

The germline V and J ends show losses of 3 bases and 5 bases respectively, and no gene match explains 14 bases of the junction. Its CDR3 holds 16 amino acids, cysteine through phenylalanine. CDR3 DNA only is kept here, 48 bases in frame from base 1. The germline V gene specifies SGHTS as CDR1 and YDEGEE as CDR2. Whole blood was collected in K2EDTA tubes by collaborating institutions according to the institutions' own protocols. Collaborator samples were shipped for TCRbeta analysis as frozen whole blood, isolated PBMCs, or DNA extracted from either sample type. This clone was recorded once. No antigen is known for it. Base qualities are missing; no much larger clone stands one base away. Broad study findings and their caveats: Clinical and demographic metadata were provided uncurated, with the amount varying by source and participant.

Recombination connected TRBV5-8 to TRBJ2-7; 7 central nucleotides agree with TRBD1. The sample taken for sequencing was peripheral blood. This receptor was taken from a woman in her fifties or sixties with acute or convalescent COVID-19. The DNA sequence follows: TGTGCCAGCAGCTCGACCGGGACAGTGCTTTCCCACGAGCAGTACTTC. This sequence encodes CASSSTGTVLSHEQYF.